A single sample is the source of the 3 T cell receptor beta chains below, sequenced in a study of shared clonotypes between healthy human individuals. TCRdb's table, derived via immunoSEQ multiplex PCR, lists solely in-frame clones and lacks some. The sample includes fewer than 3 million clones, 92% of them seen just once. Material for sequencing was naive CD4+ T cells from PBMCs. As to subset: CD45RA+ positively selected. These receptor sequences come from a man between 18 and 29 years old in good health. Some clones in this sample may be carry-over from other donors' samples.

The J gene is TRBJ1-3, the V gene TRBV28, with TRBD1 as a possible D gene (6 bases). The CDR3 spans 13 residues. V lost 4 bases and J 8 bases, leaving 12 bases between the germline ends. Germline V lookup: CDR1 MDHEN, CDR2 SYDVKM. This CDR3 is CASSSPGTYTIYF. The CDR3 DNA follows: TGTGCCAGCAGTTCCCCCGGGACATACACCATATATTTT.

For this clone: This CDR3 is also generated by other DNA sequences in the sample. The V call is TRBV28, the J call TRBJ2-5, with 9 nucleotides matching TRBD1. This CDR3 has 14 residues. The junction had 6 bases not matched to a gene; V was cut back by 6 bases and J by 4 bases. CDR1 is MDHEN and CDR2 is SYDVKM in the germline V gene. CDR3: CASSLDRGRETQYF. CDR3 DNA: TGTGCCAGCAGCCTGGACAGGGGTAGAGAGACCCAGTACTTC.

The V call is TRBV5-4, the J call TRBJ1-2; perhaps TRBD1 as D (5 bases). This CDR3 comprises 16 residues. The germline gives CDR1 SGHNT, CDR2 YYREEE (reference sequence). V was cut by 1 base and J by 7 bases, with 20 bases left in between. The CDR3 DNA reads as TGTGCCAGCAGCTTGTCGGGGACTGGTCCCCCGTCTGGCTACACCTTC. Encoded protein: CASSLSGTGPPSGYTF. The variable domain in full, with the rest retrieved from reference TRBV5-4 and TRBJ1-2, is ETGVTQSPTHLIKTRGQQVTLRCSSQSGHNTVSWYQQALGQGPQFIFQYYREEENGRGNFPPRFSGLQFPNYSSELNVNALELDDSALYLCASSLSGTGPPSGYTFGSGTRLTVV.